The 17 T cell receptor beta chains below were found in one sample sequenced in a study of T cells after yellow fever vaccination. One entry per CDR3 protein, called by TCRdb with MiXCR from the 5' RACE reads. The sample has some 240,000 distinct CDR3 sequences; approximately 3% are singletons. The sequenced sample was CD4+ T cells sorted from PBMCs, obtained 10 days after the yellow fever booster vaccination. All receptors derive from a man aged 18 to 29 who received the YFV17D yellow fever vaccine.

This clonotype was counted many times. J is TRBJ1-1 and V is TRBV5-1, with a weak D call TRBD1 (6 bases). CDR1 is SGHRS, CDR2 YFSETQ, per germline. The CDR3 totals 14 residues. Trimming removed 0 bases from V and 7 bases from J, with 13 bases in between. The CDR3 loop reads CASSLGGGLGEAFF. The CDR3 DNA reads TGCGCCAGCAGCTTGGGCGGGGGGCTTGGTGAAGCTTTCTTT.

This clonotype was found many times. The chain couples TRBV9 to TRBJ2-5; 9 bases align to TRBD1. The V gene end was trimmed by 3 bases and the J gene end by 6 bases; junction bases not matched to a gene: 6. Germline-derived CDR1 and CDR2 are SGDLS and YYNGEE. CDR3 length equals 14 residues. In DNA, the CDR3 is TGTGCCAGCAGCGCACAGGGGGCGGGGAAGACCCAGTACTTC. It codes for CASSAQGAGKTQYF.

The table lists this clonotype with a few counts. V gene TRBV11-2 combines with J gene TRBJ1-1; D remains ambiguous. Germline values: CDR1 SGHAT, CDR2 FQNNGV. With 5 bases removed from V and 3 bases from J, the gap between germline ends came to 4 bases. The CDR3 covers 11 residues. CDR3 bases: TGTGCCAGCAGCCATTACACTGAAGCTTTCTTT. Residues: CASSHYTEAFF.

In its sample, this clonotype was seen a few times. The chain carries TRBV5-1 and TRBJ2-5, with D perhaps TRBD1 (6 bases). CDR1 is SGHRS, CDR2 YFSETQ, per germline. V was pared by 3 bases and J by 2 bases, with 14 bases between. The CDR3 is 15 amino acids. CDR3 sequence reads: CASSSSGHQQETQYF. DNA of the CDR3: TGCGCCAGCAGCTCATCGGGACACCAACAAGAGACCCAGTACTTC.

This clonotype appeared many times. The chain uses TRBV7-3 and TRBJ1-3; D gene unclear. The CDR3 consists of 13 residues. The V end was cut by 5 bases, the J end by 2 bases, with 7 bases between. Germline-derived CDR1 and CDR2 are SGHTA and FQGTGA. CDR3 coding DNA: TGTGCCAGCAGCCCCCGGGCTGGAAACACCATATATTTT. Encoded protein: CASSPRAGNTIYF. Complete variable domain (other parts from reference TRBV7-3 and TRBJ1-3): GAGVSQTPSNKVTEKGKYVELRCDPISGHTALYWYRQSLGQGPEFLIYFQGTGAADDSGLPNDRFFAVRPEGSVSTLKIQRTERGDSAVYLCASSPRAGNTIYFGEGSWLTVV.

In this sample, this clonotype turned up many times. The rearrangement joins TRBV4-1 to TRBJ2-5; TRBD2 matches 10 bases. V was pared by 2 bases and J by 4 bases, with 4 bases of the junction left unmatched. The germline gives CDR1 MGHRA, CDR2 YSYEKL. The CDR3 is 15 amino acids. The CDR3 DNA reads TGCGCCAGCAGCCAATTGGGACTAGCGAGAGAGACCCAGTACTTC. This gives the protein CASSQLGLARETQYF.

This clonotype was detected many times. The gene calls are TRBV3-1 and TRBJ2-3; 7 bases match TRBD2. Losses at the gene ends were 3 bases for V and 2 bases for J; bases not matched to a gene: 2. There are 14 residues in the CDR3. The germline CDR1 and CDR2 sequences are LGHDT and YNNKEL (reference sequence). As DNA, the CDR3 is TGTGCCAGCAGCCAGCGGGGGACCACAGATACGCAGTATTTT. Encoded protein: CASSQRGTTDTQYF.

J is TRBJ2-3 and V is TRBV28, with 8 bases aligning to TRBD1. From germline, CDR1 is MDHEN and CDR2 SYDVKM. The CDR3 has 15 amino acids. V lost 6 bases and J lost 5; bases outside the gene matches: 10. For the CDR3, the DNA is TGTGCCAGCAGGGAACCCCAGGGGGCAGGAGATACGCAGTATTTT. Its protein product is CASREPQGAGDTQYF. The full variable domain, with the rest looked up from reference TRBV28 and TRBJ2-3, is DVKVTQSSRYLVKRTGEKVFLECVQDMDHENMFWYRQDPGLGLRLIYFSYDVKMKEKGDIPEGYSVSREKKERFSLILESASTNQTSMYLCASREPQGAGDTQYFGPGTRLTVL.

The gene calls are TRBV20-1 and TRBJ1-1; D not certain. Germline V gene lookup returns CDR1 DFQATT and CDR2 SNEGSKA (reference sequence). V gave up 1 base and J gave up 7 bases, with 10 bases separating them. CDR3 length: 12 amino acids. The CDR3 loop reads CSARGNRVEAFF. For the CDR3, the DNA is TGCAGTGCTAGAGGGAACCGGGTTGAAGCTTTCTTT.

This clonotype occurred a few times. The rearrangement links TRBV20-1 to TRBJ1-5; weak D call: TRBD1 (5 bases). Trimming pared 0 bases from V and 3 bases from J, leaving 12 bases between. CDR3 length equals 15 residues. Germline values: CDR1 DFQATT, CDR2 SNEGSKA (reference sequence). DNA for the CDR3: TGCAGTGCTAGAGACCCTGGGACTTCCAATCAGCCCCAGCATTTT. Protein: CSARDPGTSNQPQHF.

This clonotype has just a few counts. The CDR3 DNA follows: TGTGCCAGCAGCCTCGAGACATACCAAGAGACCCAGTACTTC. Residues: CASSLETYQETQYF. This chain connects TRBV11-2 to TRBJ2-5; D gene ambiguous. CDR3 length: 14 residues. Deletions cut 5 bases from V and 0 bases from J, with 10 bases between. Germline values: CDR1 SGHAT, CDR2 FQNNGV.

A few counts support this clonotype. The V call is TRBV6-5, the J call TRBJ2-5; no definite D call. Trimming stripped 0 bases from V and 3 bases from J, with 11 bases between. CDR3 length: 15 residues. Germline V gene lookup returns CDR1 MNHEY and CDR2 SVGAGI. This CDR3 reads CASSYSGYLKETQYF. CDR3 nucleotide sequence: TGTGCCAGCAGTTACTCCGGCTATCTCAAAGAGACCCAGTACTTC.

There are many counts of this clonotype. This chain uses TRBV2 with TRBJ2-7; 7 nucleotides agree with TRBD1. The CDR3 contains 15 residues. V lost 4 bases and J lost 1; bases outside the gene matches: 7. CDR1 and CDR2 (germline): SNHLY, FYNNEI. The CDR3 nucleotides are TGTGCCAGCAGTGGGTCCGGGACAGTTTCCTACGAGCAGTACTTC. It is translated as CASSGSGTVSYEQYF.

This rearrangement joins TRBV6-6 to TRBJ1-5; TRBD1 agrees at 9 bases. The V segment lost 6 bases and the J segment 8 bases; nucleotides outside the gene matches: 5. The length of the CDR3 is 13 residues. Germline-derived CDR1 and CDR2 are MNHNY and SVGAGI (reference sequence). The CDR3 region is CASSSQGAEPQHF. CDR3 in DNA: TGTGCCAGCAGCTCACAGGGGGCAGAGCCCCAGCATTTT.

The sample holds a few counts of this clonotype. This CDR3 is CASSAGIGGDTQYF. DNA for the CDR3: TGTGCCAGTAGTGCCGGGATCGGCGGGGATACGCAGTATTTT. V is TRBV19 and J is TRBJ2-3, with D possibly matching TRBD2 (5 bases). Germline assignment: CDR1 LNHDA and CDR2 SQIVND (reference sequence). This CDR3 has 14 residues. Trimming removed 5 bases from V and 6 bases from J, with 15 bases in between.

This clonotype was seen a handful of times. CDR3 in DNA: TGTGCCAGCAGCCCCGGGTCGCCCACAGATACGCAGTATTTT. It translates to CASSPGSPTDTQYF. The chain combines TRBV5-4 with TRBJ2-3; D is uncertain. Per germline, CDR1 SGHNT and CDR2 YYREEE (reference sequence). V was pared by 4 bases and J by 2 bases, with 11 bases between. The CDR3 length is 14 residues.

This rearrangement joins TRBV5-1 to TRBJ2-7; TRBD2 agrees at 11 bases. V trimming: 3 bases; J trimming: 1 base; junction bases outside the gene matches: 3. The CDR3 sequence is 15 residues long. The germline V gene has CDR1 SGHRS and CDR2 YFSETQ. The CDR3 spells CASSWGLAESYEQYV. The CDR3 DNA reads as TGCGCCAGCAGCTGGGGACTAGCGGAATCCTACGAGCAGTACGTC.